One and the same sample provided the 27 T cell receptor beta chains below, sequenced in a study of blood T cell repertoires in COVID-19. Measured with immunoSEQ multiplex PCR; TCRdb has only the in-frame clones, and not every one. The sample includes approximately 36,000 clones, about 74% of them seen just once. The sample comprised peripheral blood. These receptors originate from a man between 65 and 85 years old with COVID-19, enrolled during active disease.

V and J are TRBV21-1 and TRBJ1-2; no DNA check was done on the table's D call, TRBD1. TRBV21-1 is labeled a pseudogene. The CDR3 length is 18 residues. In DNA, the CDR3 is TGTGCCAGCAGCACCTCTGGGAGAGGGGACAGAGCTAACTATGGCTACACCTTC. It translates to CASSTSGRGDRANYGYTF.

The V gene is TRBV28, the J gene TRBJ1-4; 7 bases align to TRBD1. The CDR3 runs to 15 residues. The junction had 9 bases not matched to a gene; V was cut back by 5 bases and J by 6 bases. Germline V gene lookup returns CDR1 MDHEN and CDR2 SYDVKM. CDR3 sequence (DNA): TGTGCCAGCAGTACGACAGGGAATGGTTATGAAAAACTGTTTTTT. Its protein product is CASSTTGNGYEKLFF.

The CDR3 region is CASKDRANTGELFF. CDR3 nucleotides: TGCGCCAGCAAGGACAGAGCGAACACCGGGGAGCTGTTTTTT. The chain has TRBV5-1 and TRBJ2-2, with D possibly matching TRBD1 (6 bases). Germline V CDR1 and CDR2: SGHRS, YFSETQ. Between the trimmed V and J ends, which lost 6 bases and 0 bases, there was a span of 9 bases. This CDR3 contains 14 residues. Full variable domain (remainder filled in from reference TRBV5-1 and TRBJ2-2): KAGVTQTPRYLIKTRGQQVTLSCSPISGHRSVSWYQQTPGQGLQFLFEYFSETQRNKGNFPGRFSGRQFSNSRSEMNVSTLELGDSALYLCASKDRANTGELFFGEGSRLTVL.

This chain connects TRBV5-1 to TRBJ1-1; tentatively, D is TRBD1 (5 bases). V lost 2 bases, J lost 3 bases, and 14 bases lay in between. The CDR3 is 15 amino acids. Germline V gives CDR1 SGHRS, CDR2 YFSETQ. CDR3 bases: TGCGCCAGCAGCTTCCCCAGCGGGGGGTACACTGAAGCTTTCTTT. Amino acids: CASSFPSGGYTEAFF.

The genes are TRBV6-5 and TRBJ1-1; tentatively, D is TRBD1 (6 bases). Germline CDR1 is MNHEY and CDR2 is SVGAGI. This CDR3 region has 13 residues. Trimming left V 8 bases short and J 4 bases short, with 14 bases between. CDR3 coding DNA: TGTGCCAGCCTAAAAACAGGGACCACTGAAGCTTTCTTT. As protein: CASLKTGTTEAFF.

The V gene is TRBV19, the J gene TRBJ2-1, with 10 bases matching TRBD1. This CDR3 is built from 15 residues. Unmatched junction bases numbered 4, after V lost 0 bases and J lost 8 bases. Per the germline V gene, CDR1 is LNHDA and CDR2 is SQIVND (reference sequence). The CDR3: CASSIDRDRGDEQFF. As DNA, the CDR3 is TGTGCCAGTAGTATAGATCGGGACAGGGGTGATGAGCAGTTCTTC.

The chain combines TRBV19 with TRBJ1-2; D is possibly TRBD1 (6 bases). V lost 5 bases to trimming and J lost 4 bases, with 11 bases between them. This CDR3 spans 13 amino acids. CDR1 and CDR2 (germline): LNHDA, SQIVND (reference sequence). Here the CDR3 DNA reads TGTGCCAGTAGTTCAGGGACAAGCTATGGCTACACCTTC. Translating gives CASSSGTSYGYTF. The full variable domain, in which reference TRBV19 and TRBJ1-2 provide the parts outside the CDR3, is DGGITQSPKYLFRKEGQNVTLSCEQNLNHDAMYWYRQDPGQGLRLIYYSQIVNDFQKGDIAEGYSVSREKKESFPLTVTSAQKNPTAFYLCASSSGTSYGYTFGSGTRLTVV.

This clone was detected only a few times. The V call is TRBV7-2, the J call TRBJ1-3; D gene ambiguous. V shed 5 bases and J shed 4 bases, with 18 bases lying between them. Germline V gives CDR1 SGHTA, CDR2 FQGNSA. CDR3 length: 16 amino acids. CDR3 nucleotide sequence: TGTGCCAGCAGCCCGAGACCGGGTGGTAGGGGAAACACCATATATTTT. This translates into CASSPRPGGRGNTIYF.

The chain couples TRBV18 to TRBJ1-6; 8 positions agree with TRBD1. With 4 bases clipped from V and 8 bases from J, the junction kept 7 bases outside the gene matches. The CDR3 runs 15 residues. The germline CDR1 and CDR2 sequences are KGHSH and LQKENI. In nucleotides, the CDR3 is TGTGCCAGCTCACTCTCAGGGGGCGTTGATTCACCCCTCCACTTT. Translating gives CASSLSGGVDSPLHF.

The CDR3 reads CASGLDAGMGGELFF. The DNA for the CDR3 is TGTGCTAGTGGTTTGGACGCAGGGATGGGCGGGGAGCTGTTTTTT. The V and J genes are TRBV12-5 and TRBJ2-2; D might be TRBD1 (5 bases). CDR1 is LGHNT and CDR2 is FRNRAP in the germline V gene. The V and J ends lost 1 base and 7 bases respectively, with 13 bases between them. CDR3 length: 15 residues.

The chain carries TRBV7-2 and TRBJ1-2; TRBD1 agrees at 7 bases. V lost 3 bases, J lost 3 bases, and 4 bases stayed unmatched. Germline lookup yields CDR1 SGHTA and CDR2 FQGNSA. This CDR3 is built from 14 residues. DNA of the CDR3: TGTGCCAGCAGCTTGTCCGGGACAGACTATGGCTACACCTTC. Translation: CASSLSGTDYGYTF. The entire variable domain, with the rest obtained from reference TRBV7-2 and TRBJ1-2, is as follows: GAGVSQSPSNKVTEKGKDVELRCDPISGHTALYWYRQSLGQGLEFLIYFQGNSAPDKSGLPSDRFSAERTGGSVSTLTIQRTQQEDSAVYLCASSLSGTDYGYTFGSGTRLTVV.

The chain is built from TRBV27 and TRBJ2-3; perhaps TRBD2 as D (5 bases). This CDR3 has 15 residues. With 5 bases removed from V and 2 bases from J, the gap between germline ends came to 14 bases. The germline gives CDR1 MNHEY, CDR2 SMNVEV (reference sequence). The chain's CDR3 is CASSNSARFTDTQYF. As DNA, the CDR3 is TGTGCCAGCAGTAATAGCGCCCGTTTCACAGATACGCAGTATTTT.

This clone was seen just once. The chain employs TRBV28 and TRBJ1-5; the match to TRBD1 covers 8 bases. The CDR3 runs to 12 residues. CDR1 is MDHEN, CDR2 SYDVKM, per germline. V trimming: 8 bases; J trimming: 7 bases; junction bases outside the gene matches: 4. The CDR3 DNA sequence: TGTGCCAGCTGGACAGGGACACAGCCCCAGCATTTT. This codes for CASWTGTQPQHF.

CDR3 sequence: CASSDRGFRNQPQHF. For the CDR3, the DNA is TGTGCCAGCAGTGACAGGGGGTTTCGCAATCAGCCCCAGCATTTT. This chain connects TRBV2 to TRBJ1-5; 7 bases agree with TRBD1. The CDR3 length is 15 residues. Germline V gives CDR1 SNHLY, CDR2 FYNNEI. V lost 3 bases and J lost 2; bases outside the gene matches: 4.

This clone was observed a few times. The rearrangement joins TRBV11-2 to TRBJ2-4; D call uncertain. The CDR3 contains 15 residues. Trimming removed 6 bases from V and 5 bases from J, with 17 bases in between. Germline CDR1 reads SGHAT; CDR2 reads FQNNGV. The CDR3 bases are TGTGCCAGCAGGTATTACGGAAGAGGCGAAAACATTCAGTACTTC. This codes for CASRYYGRGENIQYF.

CDR3 loop: CASSPGLAGGRNNEQFF. The CDR3 nucleotides read TGTGCCAGCAGCCCAGGACTGGCGGGGGGCCGGAACAATGAGCAGTTCTTC. The rearrangement joins TRBV5-6 to TRBJ2-1; the match to TRBD2 covers 8 bases. CDR3 length: 17 amino acids. V trimming: 4 bases; J trimming: 5 bases; junction bases outside the gene matches: 14. CDR1 and CDR2 from the germline V gene are SGHDT and YYEEEE.

Written as DNA, the CDR3 is TGTGCCAGCAGTGCACTAGCGGGAGCTGGCTCCTACGAGCAGTACTTC. Translated: CASSALAGAGSYEQYF. The chain has TRBV27 and TRBJ2-7, with 11 bases identical to TRBD2. The CDR3 runs to 16 residues. Trimming took 5 bases from V and 0 from J; bases not matched to a gene: 6. CDR1 MNHEY and CDR2 SMNVEV come from the germline V gene (reference sequence).

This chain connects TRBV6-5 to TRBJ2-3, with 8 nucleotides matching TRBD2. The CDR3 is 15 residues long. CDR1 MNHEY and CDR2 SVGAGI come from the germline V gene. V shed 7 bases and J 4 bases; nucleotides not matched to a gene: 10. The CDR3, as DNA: TGTGCCAGCATGCGCCGGGGGGGCATTTCAGATACGCAGTATTTT. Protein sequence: CASMRRGGISDTQYF.

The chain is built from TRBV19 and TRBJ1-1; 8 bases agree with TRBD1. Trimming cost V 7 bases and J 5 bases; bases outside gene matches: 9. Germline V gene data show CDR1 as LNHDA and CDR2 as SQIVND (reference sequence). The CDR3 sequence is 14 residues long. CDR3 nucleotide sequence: TGTGCCAGTACCCCGCGACAGGGGAATACTGAAGCTTTCTTT. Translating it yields CASTPRQGNTEAFF.

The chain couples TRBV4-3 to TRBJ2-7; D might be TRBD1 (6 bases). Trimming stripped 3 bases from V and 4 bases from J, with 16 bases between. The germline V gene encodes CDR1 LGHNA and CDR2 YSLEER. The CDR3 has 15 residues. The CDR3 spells CASSQTPGTRYEQYF. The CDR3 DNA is TGCGCCAGCAGCCAGACCCCCGGGACAAGGTACGAGCAGTACTTC.

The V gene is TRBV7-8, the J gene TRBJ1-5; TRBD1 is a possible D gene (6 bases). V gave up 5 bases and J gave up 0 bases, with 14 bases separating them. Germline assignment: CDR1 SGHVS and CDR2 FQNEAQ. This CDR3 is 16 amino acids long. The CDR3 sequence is CASSVSTGHSNQPQHF. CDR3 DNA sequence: TGTGCCAGCAGCGTTAGCACAGGGCATAGCAATCAGCCCCAGCATTTT.

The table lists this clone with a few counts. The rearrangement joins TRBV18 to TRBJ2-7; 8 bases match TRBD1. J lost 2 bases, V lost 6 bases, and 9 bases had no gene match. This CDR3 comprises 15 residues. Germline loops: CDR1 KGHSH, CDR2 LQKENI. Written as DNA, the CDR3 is TGTGCCAGCTCGCCTACCGCGGGACAGGCCTACGAGCAGTACTTC. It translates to CASSPTAGQAYEQYF.

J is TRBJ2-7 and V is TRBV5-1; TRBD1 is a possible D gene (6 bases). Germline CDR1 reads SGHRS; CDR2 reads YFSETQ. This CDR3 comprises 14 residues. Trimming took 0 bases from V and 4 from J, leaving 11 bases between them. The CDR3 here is CASSLESRGYEQYF. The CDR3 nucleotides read TGCGCCAGCAGCTTGGAGTCCAGGGGATACGAGCAGTACTTC.

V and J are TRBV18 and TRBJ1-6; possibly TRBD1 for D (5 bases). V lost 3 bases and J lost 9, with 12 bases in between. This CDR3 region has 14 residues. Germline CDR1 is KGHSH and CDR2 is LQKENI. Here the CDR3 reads CASSPTGGTSPLHF. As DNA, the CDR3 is TGTGCCAGCTCACCGACCGGGGGTACTTCACCCCTCCACTTT.

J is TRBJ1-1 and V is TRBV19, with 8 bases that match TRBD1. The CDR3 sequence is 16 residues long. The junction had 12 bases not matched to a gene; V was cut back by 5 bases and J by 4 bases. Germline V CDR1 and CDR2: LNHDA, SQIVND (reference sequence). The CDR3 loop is CASSVKRQGWVTEAFF. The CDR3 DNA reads TGTGCCAGTAGTGTAAAGAGACAGGGGTGGGTCACTGAAGCTTTCTTT.

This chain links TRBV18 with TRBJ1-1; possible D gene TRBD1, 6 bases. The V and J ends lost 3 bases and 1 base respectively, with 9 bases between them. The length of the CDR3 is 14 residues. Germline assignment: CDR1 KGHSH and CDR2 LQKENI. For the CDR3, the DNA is TGTGCCAGCTCACCGAGCAGGGGGAACACTGAAGCTTTCTTT. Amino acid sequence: CASSPSRGNTEAFF.

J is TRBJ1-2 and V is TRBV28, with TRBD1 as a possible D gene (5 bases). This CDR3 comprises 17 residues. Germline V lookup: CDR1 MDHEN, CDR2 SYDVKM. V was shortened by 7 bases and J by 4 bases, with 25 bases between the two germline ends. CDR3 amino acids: CASTWGGTGSFIYGYTF. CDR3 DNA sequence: TGTGCCAGCACCTGGGGAGGGACGGGGTCCTTTATCTATGGCTACACCTTC.